This T cell receptor (beta chain) was recovered during a study of T cells in Graves' hyperthyroidism and ophthalmopathy. The study's findings and limits: Most expanded thyroid clonotypes above 0.001 also appeared in blood. The authors' 13 V-J model separated ophthalmopathy from stable hyperthyroidism.

As concerns this clonotype: The antigen is unknown. A much larger clone lies a single base off, so this may be a read error.

Template material for amplifying TCR beta CDR3 regions consisted of RNA transcripts. HTBI primers drove first-round RT-PCR of the TCR CDR3. MiXCR, applied by TCRdb to the multiplex PCR reads, yields one record per CDR3 protein. The sample holds 450,000 to 700,000 distinct CDR3 sequences, around 45% seen once. Hyperthyroidism of Graves' type that showed no ophthalmopathy progression within 18 months was stable. Exclusion criteria comprised uncontrolled infection, other autoimmune disease, pregnancy or lactation. CDR1 SGHTA and CDR2 FQGTGA come from the germline V gene. CDR3 size: 17 residues. This chain joins TRBV7-3 and TRBJ2-5; 12 bases are a match to TRBD2. Sequencing was done on a sample of peripheral blood or thyroid tissue (not recorded which). The source of this sequence is a woman younger than 30 with Graves' hyperthyroidism. Here the CDR3 DNA reads TGTGCCAGCAGTCTATACGAACTAGCGGGAGGACAAGAGACCCGGTACTTC. Translated, it gives CASSLYELAGGQETRYF.